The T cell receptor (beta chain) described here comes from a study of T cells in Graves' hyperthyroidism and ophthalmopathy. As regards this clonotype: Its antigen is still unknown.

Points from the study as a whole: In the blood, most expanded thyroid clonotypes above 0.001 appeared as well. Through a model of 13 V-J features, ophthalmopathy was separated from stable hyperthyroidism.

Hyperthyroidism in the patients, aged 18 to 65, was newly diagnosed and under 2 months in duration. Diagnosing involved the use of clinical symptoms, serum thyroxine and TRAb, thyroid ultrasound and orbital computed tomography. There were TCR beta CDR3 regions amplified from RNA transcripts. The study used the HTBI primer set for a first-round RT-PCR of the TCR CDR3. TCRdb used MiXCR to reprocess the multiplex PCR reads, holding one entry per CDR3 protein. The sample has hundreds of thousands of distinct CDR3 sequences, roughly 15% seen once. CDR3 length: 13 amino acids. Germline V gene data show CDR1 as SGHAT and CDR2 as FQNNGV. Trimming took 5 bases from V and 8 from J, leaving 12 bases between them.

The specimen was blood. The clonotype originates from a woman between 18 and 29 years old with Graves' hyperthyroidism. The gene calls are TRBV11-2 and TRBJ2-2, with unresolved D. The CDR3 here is CASSHGLLGELFF. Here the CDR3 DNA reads TGTGCCAGCAGCCATGGGCTCTTGGGGGAGCTGTTTTTT.